One sample yielded the 8 T cell receptor beta chains listed below, sequenced in a study of regulatory T cells in long-lasting Graves disease. Regarding time point: newly diagnosed GD, antithyroid drugs for less than 3 months. Isolated PBMC RNA provided the starting material for the TCR library. Researchers made TCR beta libraries by using iRepertoire HTBI primers and running Arm-PCR on CDR3 regions. Via MiXCR, TCRdb re-called the multiplex PCR reads, giving one row per CDR3 protein. Among 300,000 to 400,000 distinct CDR3 sequences, approximately 16% were seen once, and the ten largest hold 30%. These same data were also listed under a study on T cells in Graves' hyperthyroidism and ophthalmopathy.

The sequences come from peripheral blood mononuclear cells (PBMCs), collected at new diagnosis, from a patient treated with antithyroid drugs. The origin of the receptors is a man aged 35 to 55 with Graves disease.

This clonotype was counted ten times or more. The genes are TRBV6-1 and TRBJ2-5, with D possibly TRBD2 on 5 matching bases. Deletions cut 6 bases from V and 2 bases from J, with 10 bases between. The CDR3 loop spans 13 amino acids. CDR1 is MNHNS, CDR2 SASEGT, per germline. The CDR3 sequence: CASREPGQETQYF. The CDR3, as DNA: TGTGCCAGCAGGGAACCGGGACAAGAGACCCAGTACTTC.

The rearrangement links TRBV4-2 to TRBJ1-1, with D perhaps matching TRBD1 (6 bases). The CDR3 totals 15 residues. Germline V CDR1 and CDR2: LGHNA, YNFKEQ. Trimming left V 1 base short and J 4 bases short, with 13 bases between. The CDR3 bases are TGTGCCAGCAGCCAAGTGGAGGGGGGTGGCACTGAAGCTTTCTTT. Its protein is CASSQVEGGGTEAFF.

This chain links TRBV14 with TRBJ1-1, with 9 bases fitting TRBD1. With V trimmed by 1 base and J by 10 bases, 16 bases remained unmatched. The CDR3 covers 17 residues. Looked up from germline, CDR1 is SGHDN and CDR2 is FVKESK. The CDR3 loop reads CASSQAYRGPKDTGAFF. Written as DNA, the CDR3 is TGTGCCAGCAGCCAAGCCTACAGGGGGCCGAAGGATACGGGAGCTTTCTTT.

This clonotype was seen at least ten times. The rearrangement links TRBV13 to TRBJ2-5, with unresolved D. V lost 2 bases and J lost 1, with 8 bases in between. The V gene's germline CDR1 is PRHDT and CDR2 FYEKMQ (reference sequence). This CDR3 spans 14 amino acids. The CDR3 sequence: CASSLIRAQETQYF. CDR3 nucleotide sequence: TGTGCCAGCAGCTTAATCAGAGCCCAAGAGACCCAGTACTTC.

The table lists this clonotype with many counts. This rearrangement joins TRBV2 to TRBJ2-3; 8 positions match TRBD1. CDR3 size: 13 residues. CDR1 is SNHLY and CDR2 is FYNNEI in the germline V gene. V lost 8 bases to trimming and J lost 2 bases; unmatched junction nucleotides: 3. CDR3 protein: CASRTGYTDTQYF. CDR3 coding DNA: TGTGCCAGCCGGACAGGGTACACAGATACGCAGTATTTT.

This clonotype has at least ten counts. This chain uses TRBV7-9 with TRBJ2-7; a possible D gene is TRBD1 (5 bases). The CDR3 runs to 14 residues. Trimming removed 3 bases from V and 3 bases from J, with 12 bases in between. Per germline, CDR1 SEHNR and CDR2 FQNEAQ (reference sequence). CDR3 sequence (DNA): TGTGCCAGCAGCTTCGTCCAGGGTGGCTACGAGCAGTACTTC. Translating it yields CASSFVQGGYEQYF.

This clonotype was recorded at least ten times. The chain combines TRBV20-1 with TRBJ2-1, with 8 bases identical to TRBD1. CDR3 length equals 16 residues. Trimming cost V 6 bases and J 1 base; bases outside gene matches: 11. Germline V lookup: CDR1 DFQATT, CDR2 SNEGSKA (reference sequence). Here the CDR3 reads CSAYNPGQGSYNEQFF. In nucleotides, the CDR3 is TGCAGTGCCTACAATCCTGGACAGGGTTCCTACAATGAGCAGTTCTTC.

Ten or more counts support this clonotype. The gene calls are TRBV28 and TRBJ2-1, with D perhaps TRBD2 (9 bases). CDR1 is MDHEN and CDR2 is SYDVKM in the germline V gene. The CDR3 consists of 19 residues. V lost 6 bases to trimming and J lost 9 bases, with 33 bases between them. The CDR3 coding sequence is TGTGCCAGCAGCCCTCAGGCAGGGGGCGACGGCGGGGGGGCCCCTGAGCAGTTCTTC. The encoded protein is CASSPQAGGDGGGAPEQFF.